The 16 T cell receptor beta chains in this list originate from one sample, sequenced in a study of cytomegalovirus exposure and HLA in healthy donors. With 60 Vbeta and 13 Jbeta primers, the PCR was carried out. Profiled with immunoSEQ multiplex PCR; TCRdb holds only in-frame clones, not every one. The sample has some 200,000 clones; roughly 13% are singletons. The sequenced material came from PBMCs. The receptor set was obtained from a middle-aged man in good health and CMV-seropositive.

This clone was counted a few times. The rearrangement joins TRBV15 to TRBJ1-2; 8 nucleotides line up with TRBD1. This CDR3 region has 15 residues. Trimming cost V 4 bases and J 5 bases; bases outside gene matches: 9. Per the germline V gene, CDR1 is LNHNV and CDR2 is YYDKDF (reference sequence). The CDR3 protein is CATSIPRGLSYGYTF. The DNA for the CDR3 is TGTGCCACCAGCATACCCAGGGGGCTAAGTTATGGCTACACCTTC. The full variable domain, its missing parts supplied by reference TRBV15 and TRBJ1-2, is DAMVIQNPRYQVTQFGKPVTLSCSQTLNHNVMYWYQQKSSQAPKLLFHYYDKDFNNEADTPDNFQSRRPNTSFCFLDIRSPGLGDTAMYLCATSIPRGLSYGYTFGSGTRLTVV.

The chain combines TRBV11-3 with TRBJ1-2; 12 bases fit TRBD1. Losses at the gene ends were 1 base for V and 7 bases for J; bases not matched to a gene: 10. This CDR3 contains 17 residues. CDR1 and CDR2 from the germline V gene are SGHNT and YENEEA. The DNA for the CDR3 is TGTGCCAGCAGCTTAGGTCCGGGACAGGGGGCCATAGGTGGCTACACCTTC. Encoded protein: CASSLGPGQGAIGGYTF.

V usage is TRBV5-4 and J usage is TRBJ1-2; 7 nucleotides line up with TRBD1. V gave up 4 bases and J gave up 4 bases; unmatched junction bases: 4. The germline gives CDR1 SGHNT, CDR2 YYREEE (reference sequence). This CDR3 comprises 13 residues. The CDR3 is CASSRTGVYGYTF. For the CDR3, the DNA is TGTGCCAGCAGCCGTACAGGGGTCTATGGCTACACCTTC.

This clone was picked up a small number of times. V is TRBV1 and J is TRBJ2-5; TRBD2, the table's D call, lacks a check against the DNA. TRBV1 is a known pseudogene. This CDR3 comprises 18 residues. CDR3 DNA sequence: TGCACCAGCAGCCAAGACAGGACTAGCGGGGAGTACCAAGAGACCCAGTACTTC. Translating it yields CTSSQDRTSGEYQETQYF.

The rearrangement links TRBV5-4 to TRBJ1-4; 9 bases agree with TRBD1. The germline V gene has CDR1 SGHNT and CDR2 YYREEE (reference sequence). The V gene end was trimmed by 2 bases and the J gene end by 8 bases; junction bases not matched to a gene: 10. This CDR3 region has 16 residues. CDR3 region: CASSFSPQGAGEKLFF. CDR3 DNA: TGTGCCAGCAGCTTCTCACCACAGGGGGCCGGGGAAAAACTGTTTTTT.

This clone was seen only a few times. V usage is TRBV13 and J usage is TRBJ2-2, with D perhaps TRBD1 (6 bases). V lost 1 base to trimming and J lost 6 bases, with 9 bases between them. The CDR3 totals 14 residues. Germline V CDR1 and CDR2: PRHDT, FYEKMQ (reference sequence). In DNA, the CDR3 is TGTGCCAGCAGCTTAGACAGGGTTCCCGGGGAGCTGTTTTTT. Translated: CASSLDRVPGELFF.

The V and J genes are TRBV19 and TRBJ1-4; D is undetermined. Deletions cut 10 bases from V and 5 bases from J, with 11 bases between. The length of the CDR3 is 12 residues. The V gene's germline CDR1 is LNHDA and CDR2 SQIVND (reference sequence). The CDR3 loop is CATARGNEKLFF. The CDR3, as DNA: TGTGCCACCGCCCGAGGGAATGAAAAACTGTTTTTT. The variable domain in full, completed from reference TRBV19 and TRBJ1-4, reads DGGITQSPKYLFRKEGQNVTLSCEQNLNHDAMYWYRQDPGQGLRLIYYSQIVNDFQKGDIAEGYSVSREKKESFPLTVTSAQKNPTAFYLCATARGNEKLFFGSGTQLSVL.

This clone was counted between two and nine times. The V call is TRBV6-5, the J call TRBJ2-3, with TRBD2 matching 13 bases. This CDR3 has 14 residues. V lost 9 bases to trimming and J lost 4 bases; unmatched junction nucleotides: 4. The germline gives CDR1 MNHEY, CDR2 SVGAGI. The CDR3 reads CASRLAGGSDTQYF. The CDR3 DNA is TGTGCCAGTAGACTAGCGGGGGGATCAGATACGCAGTATTTT.

This clone appeared a few times. The chain has TRBV19 and TRBJ1-5; D possibly corresponds to TRBD1 (6 bases). The germline gives CDR1 LNHDA, CDR2 SQIVND (reference sequence). The V end lost 5 bases, the J end lost 7 bases, and 18 bases lay between the germline ends. The CDR3 runs 15 residues. CDR3 in amino acids: CASSYRRGGSQPQHF. Here the CDR3 DNA reads TGTGCCAGTAGTTACCGGAGGGGGGGCTCCCAGCCCCAGCATTTT.

The CDR3 DNA reads TGCGCCAGCAGCTTGGGCCGCGGGGGCGGGATTGAGCAGTTCTTC. Its protein product is CASSLGRGGGIEQFF. The chain employs TRBV5-1 and TRBJ2-1, with TRBD2 as a possible D gene (7 bases). V shed 0 bases and J shed 9 bases, with 16 bases lying between them. The CDR3 is 15 residues long. Germline CDR1 is SGHRS and CDR2 is YFSETQ.

The chain carries TRBV10-3 and TRBJ2-3; TRBD2 matches 13 bases. Losses at the gene ends were 3 bases for V and 0 bases for J; bases not matched to a gene: 3. Per germline, CDR1 ENHRY and CDR2 SYGVKD. This CDR3 region has 17 residues. DNA of the CDR3: TGTGCCATCAGTGAACTAGCGGGGGGGATTAGCACAGATACGCAGTATTTT. Encoded protein: CAISELAGGISTDTQYF.

The chain joins TRBV16 to TRBJ1-2; D gene ambiguous. There are 15 residues in the CDR3. Trimming removed 4 bases at V and 3 bases at J, with 15 bases between. Germline CDR1 is KGHSY and CDR2 is FQNENV. CDR3 nucleotide sequence: TGTGCCAGCAGCCCGACCGGGTTAGATTACTATGGCTACACCTTC. This encodes CASSPTGLDYYGYTF.

This CDR3 is CASSFLRGSAPTNTGELFF. In DNA, the CDR3 is TGTGCCAGCAGTTTCCTCCGGGGGAGCGCCCCGACGAACACCGGGGAGCTGTTTTTT. The rearrangement links TRBV28 to TRBJ2-2, with D possibly matching TRBD2 (6 bases). The germline V gene encodes CDR1 MDHEN and CDR2 SYDVKM. This CDR3 is built from 19 residues. Trimming removed 3 bases from V and 0 bases from J, with 20 bases in between.

This clone was picked up a small number of times. This chain connects TRBV10-2 to TRBJ2-3; 11 bases agree with TRBD2. This CDR3 comprises 16 residues. Unmatched junction bases numbered 9, after V lost 6 bases and J lost 4 bases. Germline V gene lookup returns CDR1 WSHSY and CDR2 SAAADI. The CDR3 nucleotides read TGCGCCAGCAGACCCACTAGCGGGGGAGCCCCAGATACGCAGTATTTT. Translated, it gives CASRPTSGGAPDTQYF.

The V and J genes are TRBV28 and TRBJ1-4; 9 bases align to TRBD1. V lost 3 bases to trimming and J lost 4 bases; unmatched junction nucleotides: 6. Germline lookup yields CDR1 MDHEN and CDR2 SYDVKM. This CDR3 region has 16 residues. Here the CDR3 reads CASSLVTGQGNEKLFF. The CDR3 DNA reads TGTGCCAGCAGTTTGGTCACGGGACAGGGTAATGAAAAACTGTTTTTT.

The CDR3 loop reads CASSLGAREKLFF. CDR3 DNA: TGTGCCAGCAGCTTAGGGGCCCGGGAAAAACTGTTTTTT. The rearrangement joins TRBV5-6 to TRBJ1-4; D is possibly TRBD1 (5 bases). The germline V and J ends were trimmed by 2 bases and 8 bases, with 10 bases remaining between them. This CDR3 spans 13 amino acids. Looked up from germline, CDR1 is SGHDT and CDR2 is YYEEEE.